This T cell receptor (beta chain) comes out of a study of T-cell memory formation after mild COVID-19. Germline loops: CDR1 KGHSH, CDR2 LQKENI. The CDR3 sequence is 14 residues long. With 3 bases removed from V and 3 bases from J, the gap between germline ends came to 11 bases. TCRdb analysed the 5' RACE reads with MiXCR anew, one entry per CDR3 protein. There are approximately 500,000 distinct CDR3 sequences in the sample; around 27% occur only once, and 9.5% to 15% lies in the top ten. The rearrangement uses TRBV18 and TRBJ1-1; D uncertain. The sequenced material came from PBMCs or a T cell subset sorted from them (not recorded which). This clonotype was obtained from an adult woman who had mild COVID-19 (a few samples of this study predate the infection). Cell type and time point are not known. CDR3 sequence reads: CASSPPGPYTEAFF. In DNA form, the CDR3 reads TGTGCCAGCTCACCCCCTGGACCTTACACTGAAGCTTTCTTT.